Presented here are 29 T cell receptor beta chains from one specimen sequenced in a study of T cell responses to AZD1222 COVID-19 vaccine. Clones were sequenced by immunoSEQ multiplex PCR, and TCRdb holds only the in-frame ones, with some missing. The data hold around 150,000 clones, with more than 75% observed a single time. The sample consisted of peripheral blood, taken on day 0 of AZD1222 vaccination. These TCRs come from an adult in good health.

J is TRBJ1-2 and V is TRBV7-9; D perhaps matches TRBD1 (6 bases). The germline V and J ends were trimmed by 3 bases and 8 bases, with 10 bases remaining between them. This CDR3 is built from 12 residues. The germline CDR1 and CDR2 sequences are SEHNR and FQNEAQ (reference sequence). CDR3 protein: CASSFNRVGYTF. The CDR3 bases are TGTGCCAGCAGCTTTAACAGGGTCGGCTACACCTTC.

The CDR3 DNA reads as TGCGCCAGCAGCTTGAAGGGGGCCTACGAGCAGTACTTC. Its protein product is CASSLKGAYEQYF. The chain employs TRBV5-1 and TRBJ2-7; D perhaps matches TRBD1 (6 bases). The V end lost 1 base, the J end lost 2 bases, and 7 bases lay between the germline ends. The CDR3 runs to 13 residues. Germline V gives CDR1 SGHRS, CDR2 YFSETQ.

In this sample, this clone turned up once. The chain is built from TRBV5-1 and TRBJ1-2, with 7 positions matching TRBD1. Losses at the gene ends were 2 bases for V and 0 bases for J; bases not matched to a gene: 4. CDR3 length: 15 amino acids. Germline CDR1 and CDR2: SGHRS and YFSETQ. The CDR3 sequence: CASSFQGGANYGYTF. The CDR3 bases are TGCGCCAGCAGCTTTCAGGGGGGAGCTAACTATGGCTACACCTTC.

The chain has TRBV25-1 and TRBJ1-1; the D is unclear. The length of the CDR3 is 16 residues. The germline gives CDR1 MGHDK, CDR2 SYGVNS. The V end lost 1 base, the J end lost 6 bases, and 18 bases lay between the germline ends. The CDR3 region has the DNA TGTGCCAGCAGTGAATTGAGTGAGGGATTAGTAGCTGAAGCTTTCTTT. Its protein is CASSELSEGLVAEAFF.

The rearrangement links TRBV28 to TRBJ1-1; no firm D call. Germline V gene sequence: CDR1 MDHEN, CDR2 SYDVKM. This CDR3 is built from 14 residues. Trimming removed 7 bases at V and 1 base at J, with 13 bases between. In DNA, the CDR3 is TGTGCCAGCATAAGACGGGCCACGAACACTGAAGCTTTCTTT. This gives the protein CASIRRATNTEAFF.

The rearrangement links TRBV2 to TRBJ2-1; 15 bases are shared with TRBD2. Germline lookup yields CDR1 SNHLY and CDR2 FYNNEI. J was trimmed by 1 base and V by 4 bases; bases with no gene match: 11. CDR3 length: 20 amino acids. The CDR3 region has the DNA TGTGCCAGCAGTGCCCCGGGACTAGCGGGGGGAAGCGGGTCCTACAATGAGCAGTTCTTC. It yields the protein CASSAPGLAGGSGSYNEQFF.

The CDR3 nucleotides are TGTGCCAGCAGTTGGACAGGTAACACTGAAGCTTTCTTT. Translating gives CASSWTGNTEAFF. The chain uses TRBV12-3 or TRBV12-4 and TRBJ1-1; TRBD1 matches at 7 bases. The junction had 1 base not matched to a gene; V was cut back by 4 bases and J by 2 bases. This CDR3 comprises 13 residues.

The rearrangement links TRBV29-1 to TRBJ1-1; perhaps TRBD1 as D (6 bases). Trimming took 4 bases from V and 5 from J, leaving 11 bases between them. Germline CDR1 SQVTM, CDR2 ANQGSEA. CDR3 length: 12 residues. This chain's CDR3 is CSVARQGTEAFF. The CDR3 region has the DNA TGCAGCGTTGCCAGGCAGGGGACTGAAGCTTTCTTT.

The V and J genes are TRBV6-1 and TRBJ1-5; D not certain. The CDR3 covers 13 residues. Trimming cost V 1 base and J 5 bases, with 6 bases left between them. Germline CDR1 MNHNS, CDR2 SASEGT. The CDR3 region has the DNA TGTGCCAGCAGTGAAGGCCGGCATCAGCCCCAGCATTTT. The encoded protein is CASSEGRHQPQHF.

The V and J genes are TRBV2 and TRBJ2-1; weak D call: TRBD2 (6 bases). Trimming pared 6 bases from V and 4 bases from J, leaving 16 bases between. Germline CDR1 is SNHLY and CDR2 is FYNNEI. The CDR3 runs to 15 residues. The CDR3 nucleotides read TGTGCCAGCAGCATACAAGGGAGGCAGTACAATGAGCAGTTCTTC. Its translation: CASSIQGRQYNEQFF.

The J gene is TRBJ2-6, the V gene TRBV11-2; D call uncertain. The V gene lost 0 bases and the J gene lost 2 bases, with 8 bases spanning the gap. Germline lookup yields CDR1 SGHAT and CDR2 FQNNGV. The CDR3 is 16 residues long. The CDR3 protein is CASSLERVAGANVLTF. Written as DNA, the CDR3 is TGTGCCAGCAGCTTAGAAAGGGTAGCTGGGGCCAACGTCCTGACTTTC. The full variable domain, completed using reference TRBV11-2 and TRBJ2-6, is EAGVAQSPRYKIIEKRQSVAFWCNPISGHATLYWYQQILGQGPKLLIQFQNNGVVDDSQLPKDRFSAERLKGVDSTLKIQPAKLEDSAVYLCASSLERVAGANVLTFGAGSRLTVL.

The chain couples TRBV5-1 to TRBJ1-4; 10 nucleotides agree with TRBD1. Germline V gene lookup returns CDR1 SGHRS and CDR2 YFSETQ. The CDR3 consists of 15 residues. The ends lost 4 bases at V and 7 bases at J; junction bases unmatched: 7. CDR3 DNA: TGCGCCAGCAGCCGAGGGGACAGGGGCGGTGAAAAACTGTTTTTT. This encodes CASSRGDRGGEKLFF.

This chain joins TRBV7-2 and TRBJ1-6; D unresolved. CDR3 size: 12 residues. The V gene's germline CDR1 is SGHTA and CDR2 FQGNSA. Trimming took 2 bases from V and 17 from J, leaving 13 bases between them. CDR3 nucleotides: TGTGCCAGCAGCTTATTCCCCGGGCCCTTCCACTTT. Translation gives CASSLFPGPFHF.

J is TRBJ2-7 and V is TRBV11-2; no clear D gene. Trimming left V 3 bases short and J 8 bases short, with 8 bases between. Looked up from germline, CDR1 is SGHAT and CDR2 is FQNNGV. The CDR3 runs to 11 residues. The chain's CDR3 is CASSLNEKQYF. Here the CDR3 DNA reads TGTGCCAGCAGCTTGAATGAGAAGCAGTACTTC.

V usage is TRBV7-2 and J usage is TRBJ2-7; 9 bases agree with TRBD1. The germline CDR1 and CDR2 sequences are SGHTA and FQGNSA. The ends lost 5 bases at V and 4 bases at J; junction bases unmatched: 9. This CDR3 is built from 15 residues. The CDR3 DNA sequence: TGTGCCAGCAGCCTAGGGGTTGGACAGGGGTACGAGCAGTACTTC. This sequence encodes CASSLGVGQGYEQYF.

The rearrangement links TRBV5-4 to TRBJ2-3; D is possibly TRBD1 (5 bases). Trimming cost V 4 bases and J 0 bases, with 12 bases left between them. Looked up from germline, CDR1 is SGHNT and CDR2 is YYREEE (reference sequence). The CDR3 runs 15 residues. CDR3 coding DNA: TGTGCCAGCAGCATCGACAGTACTAGCACAGATACGCAGTATTTT. Amino acid sequence: CASSIDSTSTDTQYF.

Here the CDR3 reads CASRGRGQGNYGYTF. CDR3 bases: TGTGCCAGCAGGGGCCGGGGACAGGGCAACTATGGCTACACCTTC. The genes are TRBV2 and TRBJ1-2, with 9 positions matching TRBD1. The CDR3 length is 15 residues. V was clipped by 6 bases and J by 2 bases; unmatched bases: 7. From germline, CDR1 is SNHLY and CDR2 FYNNEI.

The chain joins TRBV7-8 to TRBJ1-1; no clear D gene. V was pared by 5 bases and J by 4 bases, with 11 bases between. CDR1 and CDR2 (germline): SGHVS, FQNEAQ. The CDR3 spans 13 residues. The CDR3 bases are TGTGCCAGCAGCGCCGCGCCTAGCACTGAAGCTTTCTTT. Translating it yields CASSAAPSTEAFF.

In nucleotides, the CDR3 is TGTGCCAGCAGTAGAGACAGGGGGCGGGGGACCCAGTACTTC. Translated, it gives CASSRDRGRGTQYF. The rearrangement links TRBV28 to TRBJ2-5, with 10 nucleotides matching TRBD1. The ends lost 5 bases at V and 7 bases at J; junction bases unmatched: 7. The CDR3 is made up of 14 amino acids. Germline assignment: CDR1 MDHEN and CDR2 SYDVKM.

The chain couples TRBV9 to TRBJ1-2; 12 bases align to TRBD1. CDR1 and CDR2 (germline): SGDLS, YYNGEE. Germline trimming cut 6 bases from V and 5 bases from J; bases unmatched to any gene: 8. The CDR3 totals 15 residues. CDR3 sequence: CASTPTGQGAYGYTF. Written as DNA, the CDR3 is TGTGCCAGCACCCCTACGGGACAGGGGGCTTATGGCTACACCTTC.

Written as DNA, the CDR3 is TGTGCCAGCCCGCGGGGGTGCAATGAGCAGTTCTTC. It encodes CASPRGCNEQFF. The rearrangement joins TRBV12-3 or TRBV12-4 to TRBJ2-1; 7 bases align to TRBD2. The CDR3 length is 12 residues. The V gene end was trimmed by 8 bases and the J gene end by 6 bases; junction bases not matched to a gene: 4.

The chain uses TRBV3-1 (or the pseudogene TRBV3-2) and TRBJ2-2, with D maybe TRBD2 (5 bases). Trimming removed 1 base at V and 0 bases at J, with 15 bases between. Per the germline V gene, CDR1 is LGHDT and CDR2 is YNNKEL (reference sequence). The CDR3 runs to 18 residues. The CDR3 DNA sequence: TGTGCCAGCAGCCAAGGTACGCTTACGGGGACGAACACCGGGGAGCTGTTTTTT. Translation: CASSQGTLTGTNTGELFF.

This chain connects TRBV15 to TRBJ2-3; TRBD1 might be the D (6 bases). Trimming cost V 3 bases and J 0 bases, with 13 bases left between them. There are 16 residues in the CDR3. Germline V CDR1 and CDR2: LNHNV, YYDKDF (reference sequence). The CDR3 DNA is TGTGCCACCAGCAGGGCAGGACAGCCCAGCACAGATACGCAGTATTTT. It yields the protein CATSRAGQPSTDTQYF.

The chain links TRBV24-1 to TRBJ1-5; D unclear. CDR3 length equals 14 residues. The V gene lost 4 bases and the J gene lost 0 bases, with 6 bases spanning the gap. The V gene's germline CDR1 is KGHDR and CDR2 SFDVKD. The CDR3 DNA sequence: TGTGCCACCAGTGAATCGTATAGCAATCAGCCCCAGCATTTT. Protein sequence: CATSESYSNQPQHF.

The chain joins TRBV28 to TRBJ1-5, with D uncertain. Trimming took off 7 bases at V and 3 bases at J, with 19 bases between the two ends. CDR1 MDHEN and CDR2 SYDVKM come from the germline V gene. CDR3 length: 16 amino acids. CDR3 sequence: CASMINWEQINQPQHF. CDR3 DNA sequence: TGTGCCAGCATGATTAATTGGGAACAGATCAATCAGCCCCAGCATTTT.

The chain is built from TRBV5-1 and TRBJ1-1, with D maybe TRBD1 (6 bases). V shed 4 bases and J shed 4 bases, with 14 bases lying between them. Germline CDR1 is SGHRS and CDR2 is YFSETQ. The CDR3 is 14 amino acids. CDR3 DNA: TGCGCCAGCAGCATCACTCAGGGGATCACTGAAGCTTTCTTT. Residues: CASSITQGITEAFF.

V gene TRBV3-1 (or the pseudogene TRBV3-2) combines with J gene TRBJ1-2, with 7 bases matching TRBD1. This CDR3 contains 12 residues. V was pared by 4 bases and J by 6 bases, with 2 bases of the junction left unmatched. Germline loops: CDR1 LGHDT, CDR2 YNNKEL (reference sequence). CDR3 nucleotide sequence: TGTGCCAGCAGCCCCAGGGGGGATGGCTACACCTTC. Its translation: CASSPRGDGYTF.

This clone was seen a handful of times. The genes are TRBV5-6 and TRBJ2-7, with D maybe TRBD1 (5 bases). Germline loops: CDR1 SGHDT, CDR2 YYEEEE. The CDR3 has 16 amino acids. Deletions cut 0 bases from V and 2 bases from J, with 15 bases between. The CDR3 coding sequence is TGTGCCAGCAGCTTGGTACGGAAGACAGTAACCTACGAGCAGTACTTC. Amino acid sequence: CASSLVRKTVTYEQYF.

J is TRBJ1-3 and V is TRBV28; no firm D call. The CDR3 spans 14 residues. Germline CDR1 reads MDHEN; CDR2 reads SYDVKM. Trimming cost V 6 bases and J 0 bases, with 9 bases left between them. For the CDR3, the DNA is TGTGCCAGCAGATCACGGAGCTCTGGAAACACCATATATTTT. As protein: CASRSRSSGNTIYF.